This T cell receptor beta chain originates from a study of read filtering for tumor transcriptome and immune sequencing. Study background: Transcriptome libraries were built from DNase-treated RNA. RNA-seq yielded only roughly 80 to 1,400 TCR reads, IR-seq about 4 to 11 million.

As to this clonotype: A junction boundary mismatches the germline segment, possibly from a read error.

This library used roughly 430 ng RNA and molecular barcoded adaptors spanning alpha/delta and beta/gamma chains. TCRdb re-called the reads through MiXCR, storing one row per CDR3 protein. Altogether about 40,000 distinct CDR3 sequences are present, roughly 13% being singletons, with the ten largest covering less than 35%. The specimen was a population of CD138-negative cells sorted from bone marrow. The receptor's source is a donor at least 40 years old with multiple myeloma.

As DNA, the CDR3 is TGCGCCAGCAGCCAAGGATGGACTAGCCAAAACACTCAGTACTTC. It yields the protein CASSQGWTSQNTQYF. The V and J genes are TRBV4-1 and TRBJ2-4; 8 nucleotides align to TRBD2. Germline loops: CDR1 MGHRA, CDR2 YSYEKL. The CDR3 spans 15 residues.